This T cell receptor beta chain was retrieved from a study of shared clonotypes between healthy human individuals. Naive CD8 cells comprised CD45RO-negative, CCR7-positively selected cells, excluding terminally differentiated effector memory CD45RA+ cells. There were no recent acute infections or vaccinations among the donors, who were healthy HIV-negative adults. A note on this clone: What it binds is unknown.

Sequencing was performed with immunoSEQ multiplex PCR; in TCRdb, only in-frame clones are kept and a portion is missing. The table records about 700,000 clones, roughly nine tenths of them present only once. Study-level results: Only blood underwent sampling, and tissue repertoires likely differ.

The CDR3 is made up of 14 amino acids. V dropped 5 bases and J dropped 2; count of bases not matched to a gene: 7. Germline V gives CDR1 GTSNPN, CDR2 SVGIG (reference sequence). The V gene is TRBV30, the J gene TRBJ1-1; 8 nucleotides line up with TRBD1. This receptor was obtained from a man aged 25 to 40 in good health. The sequenced sample was naive CD8+ T cells sorted from blood. This CDR3 is CAWGRGPVNTEAFF. The CDR3 DNA sequence: TGTGCCTGGGGCAGGGGGCCGGTAAACACTGAAGCTTTCTTT. Full variable domain (missing parts from reference TRBV30 and TRBJ1-1): SQTIHQWPATLVQPVGSPLSLECTVEGTSNPNLYWYRQAAGRGLQLLFYSVGIGQISSEVPQNLSASRPQDRQFILSSKKLLLSDSGFYLCAWGRGPVNTEAFFGQGTRLTVV.